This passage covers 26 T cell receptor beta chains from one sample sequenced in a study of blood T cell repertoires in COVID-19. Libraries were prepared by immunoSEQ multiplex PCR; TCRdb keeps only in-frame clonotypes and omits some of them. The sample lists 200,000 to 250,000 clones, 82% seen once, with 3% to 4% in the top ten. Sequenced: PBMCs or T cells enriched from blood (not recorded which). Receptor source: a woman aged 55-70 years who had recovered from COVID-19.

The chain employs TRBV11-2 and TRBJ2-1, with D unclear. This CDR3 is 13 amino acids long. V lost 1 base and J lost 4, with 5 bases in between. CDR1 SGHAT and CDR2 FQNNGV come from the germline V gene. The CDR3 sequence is CASSLGQYNEQFF. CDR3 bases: TGTGCCAGCAGCTTAGGGCAGTACAATGAGCAGTTCTTC.

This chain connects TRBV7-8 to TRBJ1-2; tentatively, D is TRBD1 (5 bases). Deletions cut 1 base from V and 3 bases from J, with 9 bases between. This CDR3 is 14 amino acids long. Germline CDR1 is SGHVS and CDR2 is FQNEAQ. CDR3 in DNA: TGTGCCAGCAGCTTAGATTTCAGGGACTATGGCTACACCTTC. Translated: CASSLDFRDYGYTF.

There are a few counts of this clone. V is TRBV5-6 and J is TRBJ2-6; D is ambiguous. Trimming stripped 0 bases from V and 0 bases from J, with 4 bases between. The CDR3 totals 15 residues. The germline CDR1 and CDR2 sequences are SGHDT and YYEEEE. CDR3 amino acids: CASSLVHSGANVLTF. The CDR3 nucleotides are TGTGCCAGCAGCTTGGTTCACTCTGGGGCCAACGTCCTGACTTTC.

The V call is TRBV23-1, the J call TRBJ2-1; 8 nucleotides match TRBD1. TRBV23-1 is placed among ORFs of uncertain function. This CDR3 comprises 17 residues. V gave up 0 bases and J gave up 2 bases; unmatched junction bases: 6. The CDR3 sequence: CASSQSKETGAYNEQFF. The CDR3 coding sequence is TGCGCCAGCAGTCAATCGAAGGAGACAGGGGCCTACAATGAGCAGTTCTTC.

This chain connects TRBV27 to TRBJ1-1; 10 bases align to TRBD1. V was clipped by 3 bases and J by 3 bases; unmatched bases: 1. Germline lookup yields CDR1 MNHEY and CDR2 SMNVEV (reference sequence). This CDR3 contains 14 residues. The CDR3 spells CASSFGTGDTEAFF. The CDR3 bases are TGTGCCAGCAGTTTCGGGACAGGGGACACTGAAGCTTTCTTT.

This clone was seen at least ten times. CDR3 coding DNA: TGTGCCAGCAGCTTTAACAGATATAATTCACCCCTCCACTTT. It specifies CASSFNRYNSPLHF. The V call is TRBV11-2, the J call TRBJ1-6; D is unresolved. This CDR3 contains 14 residues. Per the germline V gene, CDR1 is SGHAT and CDR2 is FQNNGV. Trimming shortened V by 3 bases and J by 4 bases, and 7 bases separated the two germline ends.

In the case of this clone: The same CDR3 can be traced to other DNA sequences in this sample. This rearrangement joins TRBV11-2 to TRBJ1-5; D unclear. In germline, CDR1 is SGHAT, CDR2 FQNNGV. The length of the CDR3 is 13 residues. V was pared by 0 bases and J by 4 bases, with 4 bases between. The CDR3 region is CASSLDLNQPQHF. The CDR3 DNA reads TGTGCCAGCAGCTTAGATCTAAATCAGCCCCAGCATTTT.

CDR3 residues: CASRGWRGGTDTQYF. The CDR3 coding sequence is TGTGCCAGCAGAGGCTGGAGGGGTGGCACAGATACGCAGTATTTT. The V gene is TRBV7-2, the J gene TRBJ2-3; perhaps TRBD2 as D (6 bases). This CDR3 is 15 amino acids long. CDR1 SGHTA and CDR2 FQGNSA come from the germline V gene. V was pared by 6 bases and J by 1 base, with 14 bases between.

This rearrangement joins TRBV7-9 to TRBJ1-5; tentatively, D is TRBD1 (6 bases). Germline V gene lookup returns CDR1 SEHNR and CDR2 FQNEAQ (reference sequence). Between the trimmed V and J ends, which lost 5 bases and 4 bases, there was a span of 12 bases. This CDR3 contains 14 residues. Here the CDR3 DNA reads TGTGCCAGCAGCGGCCCTCAGGGGAATCAGCCCCAGCATTTT. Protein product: CASSGPQGNQPQHF.

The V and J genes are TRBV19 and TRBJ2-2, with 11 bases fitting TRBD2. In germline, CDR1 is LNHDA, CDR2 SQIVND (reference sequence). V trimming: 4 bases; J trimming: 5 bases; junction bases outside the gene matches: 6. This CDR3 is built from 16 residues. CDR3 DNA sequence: TGTGCCAGTAGTAAAGGGACTAGCGGAGAAACCGGGGAGCTGTTTTTT. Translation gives CASSKGTSGETGELFF.

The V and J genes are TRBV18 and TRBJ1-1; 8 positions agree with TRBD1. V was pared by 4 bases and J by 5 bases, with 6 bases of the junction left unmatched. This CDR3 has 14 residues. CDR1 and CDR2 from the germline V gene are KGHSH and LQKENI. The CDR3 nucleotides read TGTGCCAGCTCACTGGGACAGGCGGGGACTGAAGCTTTCTTT. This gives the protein CASSLGQAGTEAFF.

The CDR3 region has the DNA TGTGCCAGCAGCTTAGGGCGGGATCAGCCCCAGCATTTT. Encoded protein: CASSLGRDQPQHF. The chain recombines TRBV7-6 with TRBJ1-5; D not certain. The V gene's germline CDR1 is SGHVS and CDR2 FNYEAQ. V lost 1 base and J 5 bases, leaving 6 bases between the germline ends. The CDR3 length is 13 residues.

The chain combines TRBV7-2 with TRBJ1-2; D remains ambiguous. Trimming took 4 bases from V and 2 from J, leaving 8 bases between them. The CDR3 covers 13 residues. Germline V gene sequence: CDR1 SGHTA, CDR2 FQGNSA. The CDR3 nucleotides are TGTGCCAGCAGCTATGACATCAACTATGGCTACACCTTC. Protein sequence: CASSYDINYGYTF.

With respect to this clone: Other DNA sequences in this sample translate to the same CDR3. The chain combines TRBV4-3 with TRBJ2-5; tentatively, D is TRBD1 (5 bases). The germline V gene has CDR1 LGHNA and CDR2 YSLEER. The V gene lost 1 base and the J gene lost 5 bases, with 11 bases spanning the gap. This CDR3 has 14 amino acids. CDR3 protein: CASSQGQGAETQYF. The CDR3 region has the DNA TGCGCCAGCAGCCAAGGGCAAGGGGCCGAGACCCAGTACTTC.

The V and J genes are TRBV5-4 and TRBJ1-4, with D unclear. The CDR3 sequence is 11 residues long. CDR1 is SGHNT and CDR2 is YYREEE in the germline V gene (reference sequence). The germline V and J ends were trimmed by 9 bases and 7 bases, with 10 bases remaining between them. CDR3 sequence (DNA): TGTGCCACCTCAAATAGTGAAAAACTGTTTTTT. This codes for CATSNSEKLFF.

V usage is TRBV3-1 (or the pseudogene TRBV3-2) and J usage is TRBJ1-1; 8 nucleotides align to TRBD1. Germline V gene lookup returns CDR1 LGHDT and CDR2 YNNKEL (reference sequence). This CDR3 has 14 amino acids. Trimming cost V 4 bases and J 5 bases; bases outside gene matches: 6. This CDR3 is CASSPTGEGTEAFF. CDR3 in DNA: TGTGCCAGCAGCCCGACAGGGGAGGGAACTGAAGCTTTCTTT.

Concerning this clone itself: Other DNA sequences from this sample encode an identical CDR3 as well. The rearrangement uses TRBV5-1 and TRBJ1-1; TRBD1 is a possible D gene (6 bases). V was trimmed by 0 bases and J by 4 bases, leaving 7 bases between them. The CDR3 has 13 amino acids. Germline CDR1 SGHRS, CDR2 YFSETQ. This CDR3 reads CASSLGQATEAFF. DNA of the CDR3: TGCGCCAGCAGCTTGGGACAGGCCACTGAAGCTTTCTTT.

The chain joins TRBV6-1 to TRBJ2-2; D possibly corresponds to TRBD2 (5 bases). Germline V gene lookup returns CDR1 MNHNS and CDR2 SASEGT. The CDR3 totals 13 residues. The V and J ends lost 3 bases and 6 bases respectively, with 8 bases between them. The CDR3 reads CASSEGVPGELFF. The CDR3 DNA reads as TGTGCCAGCAGTGAGGGAGTACCCGGGGAGCTGTTTTTT.

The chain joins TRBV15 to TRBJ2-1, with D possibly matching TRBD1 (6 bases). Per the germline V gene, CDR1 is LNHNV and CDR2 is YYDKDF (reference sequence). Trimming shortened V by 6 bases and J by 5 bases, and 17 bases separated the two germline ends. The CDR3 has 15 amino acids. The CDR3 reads CATSFYRANNNEQFF. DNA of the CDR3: TGTGCCACCAGTTTTTACAGGGCCAACAACAATGAGCAGTTCTTC.

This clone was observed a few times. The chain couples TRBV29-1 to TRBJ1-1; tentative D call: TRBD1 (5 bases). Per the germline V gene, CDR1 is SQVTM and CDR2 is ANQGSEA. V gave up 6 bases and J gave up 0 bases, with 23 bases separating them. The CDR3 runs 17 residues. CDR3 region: CSVQGVGAGTLNTEAFF. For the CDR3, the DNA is TGCAGCGTCCAAGGAGTTGGGGCAGGAACATTGAACACTGAAGCTTTCTTT.

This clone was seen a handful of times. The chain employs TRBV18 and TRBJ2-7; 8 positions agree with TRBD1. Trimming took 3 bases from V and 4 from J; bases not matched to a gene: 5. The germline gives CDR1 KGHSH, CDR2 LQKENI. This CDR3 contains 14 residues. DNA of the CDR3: TGTGCCAGCTCACCGGACAGGGAAGGATACGAGCAGTACTTC. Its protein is CASSPDREGYEQYF.

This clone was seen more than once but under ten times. CDR3 nucleotide sequence: TGTGCCATCAGTGAAGTAGAACAGGGGAACACTGAAGCTTTCTTT. Its protein product is CAISEVEQGNTEAFF. V and J are TRBV10-3 and TRBJ1-1, with a weak D call TRBD1 (6 bases). Germline CDR1 and CDR2: ENHRY and SYGVKD. The CDR3 has 15 residues. Between the trimmed V and J ends, which lost 3 bases and 1 base, there was a span of 12 bases.

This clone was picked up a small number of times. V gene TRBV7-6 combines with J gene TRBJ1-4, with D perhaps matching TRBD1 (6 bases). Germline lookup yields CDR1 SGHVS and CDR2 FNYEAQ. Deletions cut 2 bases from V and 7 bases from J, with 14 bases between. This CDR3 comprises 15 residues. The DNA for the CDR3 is TGTGCCAGCAGCTTACTTTCGGGGGGGCGTGAAAAACTGTTTTTT. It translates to CASSLLSGGREKLFF.

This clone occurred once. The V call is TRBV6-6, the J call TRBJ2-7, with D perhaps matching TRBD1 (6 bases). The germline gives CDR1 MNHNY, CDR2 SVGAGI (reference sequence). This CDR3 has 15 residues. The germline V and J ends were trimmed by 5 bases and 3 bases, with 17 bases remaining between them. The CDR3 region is CASSNQVGQYYEQYF. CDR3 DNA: TGTGCCAGCAGTAATCAGGTCGGACAGTACTACGAGCAGTACTTC.

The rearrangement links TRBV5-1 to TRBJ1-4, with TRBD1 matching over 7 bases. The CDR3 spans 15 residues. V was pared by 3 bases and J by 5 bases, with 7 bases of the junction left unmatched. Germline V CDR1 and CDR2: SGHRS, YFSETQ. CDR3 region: CASSSRTGGNEKLFF. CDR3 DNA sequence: TGCGCCAGCAGCTCAAGGACAGGAGGCAATGAAAAACTGTTTTTT.

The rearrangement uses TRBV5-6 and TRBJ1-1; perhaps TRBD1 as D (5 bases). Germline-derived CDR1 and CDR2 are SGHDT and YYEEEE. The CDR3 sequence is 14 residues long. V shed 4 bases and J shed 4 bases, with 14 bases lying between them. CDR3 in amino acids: CASSRTLQGTEAFF. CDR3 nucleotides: TGTGCCAGCAGCCGGACCCTGCAGGGCACTGAAGCTTTCTTT.